A selection of T cell receptor beta chains follows, all from one sample in a study of T cell responses to AZD1222 COVID-19 vaccine. Libraries were prepared by immunoSEQ multiplex PCR; TCRdb keeps only in-frame clonotypes and omits some of them. Of more than 95,000 clones listed, 93% are singletons. Here the sequenced sample was peripheral blood, taken on day 0 of AZD1222 vaccination. These receptors were obtained from an adult in good health. Both conserved end residues are part of each CDR3. D genes are given only for firm matches.

D gene: NA
V gene: TRBV24-1
J gene: TRBJ2-1
CDR3 DNA: TGTGCCACCAGTGATTTCATCGCTTTAGGGCCAGGGAATTCCAATGAGCAGTTCTTC
CDR3 protein: CATSDFIALGPGNSNEQFF

D gene: NA
V gene: TRBV4-1
J gene: TRBJ1-5
CDR3 DNA: TGCGCCAGCAGTTTGGGGTCCCACCAGCCCCAGCATTTT
CDR3 protein: CASSLGSHQPQHF

D gene: NA
V gene: TRBV6-1
J gene: TRBJ1-5
CDR3 DNA: TGTGCCAGCAGTGAAGTTGTCAGGGGACCGTATAGCAATCAGCCCCAGCATTTT
CDR3 protein: CASSEVVRGPYSNQPQHF

D gene: TRBD1
V gene: TRBV11-2
J gene: TRBJ1-1
CDR3 DNA: TGTGCCAGCAGCAGACAGGGTTACAACACTGAAGCTTTCTTT
CDR3 protein: CASSRQGYNTEAFF

D gene: NA
V gene: TRBV6-4
J gene: TRBJ2-6
CDR3 DNA: TGTGCCAGCAGTGACTCAGGGGGCTCTGGGGCCAACGTCCTGACTTTC
CDR3 protein: CASSDSGGSGANVLTF

D gene: TRBD2
V gene: TRBV30
J gene: TRBJ2-7
CDR3 DNA: TGTGCCTGGAACCCGGCTAGCGGGATCTACGAGCAGTACTTC
CDR3 protein: CAWNPASGIYEQYF

D gene: NA
V gene: TRBV7-2
J gene: TRBJ1-5
CDR3 DNA: TGTGCCAGCAGCCGGGACAGCAATCAGCCCCAGCATTTT
CDR3 protein: CASSRDSNQPQHF

D gene: NA
V gene: TRBV2
J gene: TRBJ2-2
CDR3 DNA: TGTGCCAGCAGTGAAAATAGCTGGGGAGGGAACACCGGGGAGCTGTTTTTT
CDR3 protein: CASSENSWGGNTGELFF

D gene: NA
V gene: TRBV21-1
J gene: TRBJ2-1
CDR3 DNA: TGTGCCAGCAGCAAAGATCAGGGACTAGCGGGACCTCGAAGGGGGAATGAGCAGTTCTTC
CDR3 protein: CASSKDQGLAGPRRGNEQFF

D gene: NA
V gene: TRBV30
J gene: TRBJ1-2
CDR3 DNA: TGTGCCTGGAGGGGGGGCTTCCACTATGGCTACACCTTC
CDR3 protein: CAWRGGFHYGYTF

D gene: NA
V gene: TRBV21-1
J gene: TRBJ2-1
CDR3 DNA: TGTGCCAGCAGCATGGGGACTAGCGGGAGGGTTTATGAGCAGTTCTTC
CDR3 protein: CASSMGTSGRVYEQFF

D gene: NA
V gene: TRBV6-2/TRBV6-3
J gene: TRBJ2-1
CDR3 DNA: TGTGCCAGCAGTTACTTGGGGGTCTACAATGAGCAGTTCTTC
CDR3 protein: CASSYLGVYNEQFF

D gene: NA
V gene: TRBV10-2
J gene: TRBJ1-6
CDR3 DNA: TGCGCCAGCAAAGGTTTGGGGGGACTAAATTCACCCCTCCACTTT
CDR3 protein: CASKGLGGLNSPLHF

D gene: NA
V gene: TRBV28
J gene: TRBJ1-1
CDR3 DNA: TGTGCCAGCAGTTTACCGTGGGCCGGTGGAGAAGCTTTCTTT
CDR3 protein: CASSLPWAGGEAFF

D gene: NA
V gene: TRBV7-6
J gene: TRBJ1-3
CDR3 DNA: TGTGCCAGCAGCTTGCTTGGACGCTCTGGAAACACCATATATTTT
CDR3 protein: CASSLLGRSGNTIYF